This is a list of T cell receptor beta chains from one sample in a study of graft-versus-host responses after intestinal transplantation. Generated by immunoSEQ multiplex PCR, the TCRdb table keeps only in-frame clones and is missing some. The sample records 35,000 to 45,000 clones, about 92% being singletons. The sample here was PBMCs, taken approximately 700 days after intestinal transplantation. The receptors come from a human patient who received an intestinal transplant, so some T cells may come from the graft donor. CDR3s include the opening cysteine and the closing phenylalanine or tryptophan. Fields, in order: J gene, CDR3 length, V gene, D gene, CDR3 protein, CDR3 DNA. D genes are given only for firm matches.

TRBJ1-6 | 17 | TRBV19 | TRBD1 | CASSHYFPQGIDSPLHF | TGTGCCAGTAGTCACTACTTCCCACAGGGGATTGATTCACCCCTCCACTTT
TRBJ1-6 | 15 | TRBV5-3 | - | CASNPGLGENSPLHF | TGTGCCAGCAACCCCGGGTTGGGTGAAAATTCACCCCTCCACTTT
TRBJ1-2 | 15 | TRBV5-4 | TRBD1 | CASSMGTGPTYGYTF | TGTGCCAGCAGCATGGGGACAGGGCCCACCTATGGCTACACCTTC
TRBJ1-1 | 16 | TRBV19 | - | CASNKRWRVGNTEAFF | TGTGCCAGTAACAAGAGGTGGAGGGTGGGGAACACTGAAGCTTTCTTT
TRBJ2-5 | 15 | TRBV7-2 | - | CASSLARGGQETQYF | TGTGCCAGCAGCCTGGCGAGGGGGGGCCAAGAGACCCAGTACTTC
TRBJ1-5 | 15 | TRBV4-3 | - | CASSQDGHSNQPQHF | TGCGCCAGCAGCCAAGACGGACATAGCAATCAGCCCCAGCATTTT
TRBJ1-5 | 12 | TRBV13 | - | CASSLSNQPQHF | TGTGCCAGCAGCTTATCCAATCAGCCCCAGCATTTT
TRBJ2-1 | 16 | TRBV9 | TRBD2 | CASSPVERGSYNEQFF | TGTGCCAGCAGCCCCGTCGAGCGGGGCTCCTACAATGAGCAGTTCTTC
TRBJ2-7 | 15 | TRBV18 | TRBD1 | CASSPKGQVTYEQYF | TGTGCCAGCTCACCAAAAGGACAGGTCACCTACGAGCAGTACTTC
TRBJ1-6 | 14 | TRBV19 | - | CASSPRPDNSPLHF | TGTGCCAGTAGCCCCCGGCCTGATAATTCACCCCTCCACTTT
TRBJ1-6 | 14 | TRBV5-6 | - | CASSATWGKSPLHF | TGTGCCAGCAGCGCCACTTGGGGGAAATCACCCCTCCACTTT
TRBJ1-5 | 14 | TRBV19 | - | CASSIAGGNQPQHF | TGTGCCAGTAGTATTGCGGGGGGGAATCAGCCCCAGCATTTT
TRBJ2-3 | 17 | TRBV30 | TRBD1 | CAWTRGRTGGGSDTQYF | TGTGCCTGGACCCGAGGGAGGACAGGGGGCGGTTCAGATACGCAGTATTTT
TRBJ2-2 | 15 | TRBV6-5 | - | CASSYGGTWAGELFF | TGTGCCAGCAGTTACGGGGGGACTTGGGCCGGGGAGCTGTTTTTT
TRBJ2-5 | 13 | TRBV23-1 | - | CAKTGRAQETQYF | TGCGCCAAGACGGGGAGAGCTCAAGAGACCCAGTACTTC
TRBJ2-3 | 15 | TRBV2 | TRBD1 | CASSASGQGSDTQYF | TGTGCCAGCAGTGCGTCGGGACAGGGATCAGATACGCAGTATTTT
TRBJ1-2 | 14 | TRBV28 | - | CASSRARTNYGYTF | TGTGCCAGCAGTAGGGCGCGGACTAACTATGGCTACACCTTC